This is a list of T cell receptor beta chains from one sample in a study of blood T cell repertoires in COVID-19. Method: immunoSEQ multiplex PCR; TCRdb's copy keeps in-frame clones and lacks some. The profile shows around 310,000 clones, roughly 90% of them singletons. Sequences were obtained from peripheral blood. Receptors were obtained from a woman aged 35 to 49 with COVID-19, enrolled during active disease. The CDR3 runs from the conserved cysteine through the conserved F or W. D genes are given only for firm matches.

V gene | D gene | CDR3 protein
TRBV30 | TRBD2 | CAWKGTTVGNTQYF
TRBV7-2 | TRBD1 | CASSLVGQGSYEQYF
TRBV21-1 | . | CASPSQGLEQFF
TRBV5-1 | TRBD1 | CASSSEGRQGMEDTQYF
TRBV27 | . | CASIGVRNNEQFF
TRBV30 | . | CAWSGQSNQPQHF
TRBV6-5 | TRBD2 | CASSLNSGTYNEQFF
TRBV29-1 | TRBD1 | CSVTGGTTNEKLFF
TRBV6-6 | . | CASSYGRGGYTF
TRBV19 | TRBD1 | CASSIVGQGPYEQYF
TRBV15 | . | CATSRVGAPGGYGYTF
TRBV7-9 | TRBD1 | CASSKAGTGKTSPLHF
TRBV5-8 | . | CASSFIQGSNQPQHF
TRBV14 | TRBD1 | CASSGHPGQANYGYTF
TRBV10-3 | TRBD1 | CAISQGAETQYF
TRBV6-2/TRBV6-3 | TRBD1 | CASSYNPRTGPTDTQYF
TRBV3-1/TRBV3-2 | . | CASSRASDQETQYF
TRBV18 | . | CASSPISGTDNEQFF
TRBV2 | TRBD2 | CASRPPGTSGRAVEQYF
TRBV9 | . | CASSSSTDTQYF
TRBV27 | . | CASSFNLNNEQFF
TRBV28 | . | CASSLIQDNEKLFF
TRBV19 | TRBD1 | CASSISRTGREKLFF
TRBV7-7 | . | CASSYIGETQYF
TRBV5-4 | TRBD1 | CASSLAREGAGTEAFF
TRBV7-8 | TRBD2 | CASSPRSLAGGVGTQYF
TRBV7-9 | . | CASSLYATNEKLFF
TRBV6-4 | TRBD1 | CASRDRGITEAFF
TRBV28 | TRBD1 | CASSHLRQGIGVFGTEAFF
TRBV28 | TRBD2 | CASSLTSSGETQYF
TRBV27 | TRBD1 | CASRLIPTGFGNSPLHF
TRBV9 | . | CASSSGLSYGYTF
TRBV20-1 | TRBD2 | CSASPTLGLAGGQTQYF
TRBV6-5 | . | CASSYGVGGEQFF
TRBV28 | . | CASSAYRSSYEQYF
TRBV13 | . | CASSRDSYEQYF
TRBV28 | TRBD2 | CASSYNSGRASEQYF
TRBV9 | . | CASSVDARASGNTIYF
TRBV20-1 | . | CSASKDYSTDIQYF
TRBV30 | . | CAWSRSSYEQYF
TRBV30 | TRBD1 | CAWSQDRVVGQPQHF
TRBV11-2 | . | CASSLSAQLLYGYTF
TRBV4-3 | . | CASSQNIASGNTIYF
TRBV7-2 | . | CASRVDRLSNQPQHF